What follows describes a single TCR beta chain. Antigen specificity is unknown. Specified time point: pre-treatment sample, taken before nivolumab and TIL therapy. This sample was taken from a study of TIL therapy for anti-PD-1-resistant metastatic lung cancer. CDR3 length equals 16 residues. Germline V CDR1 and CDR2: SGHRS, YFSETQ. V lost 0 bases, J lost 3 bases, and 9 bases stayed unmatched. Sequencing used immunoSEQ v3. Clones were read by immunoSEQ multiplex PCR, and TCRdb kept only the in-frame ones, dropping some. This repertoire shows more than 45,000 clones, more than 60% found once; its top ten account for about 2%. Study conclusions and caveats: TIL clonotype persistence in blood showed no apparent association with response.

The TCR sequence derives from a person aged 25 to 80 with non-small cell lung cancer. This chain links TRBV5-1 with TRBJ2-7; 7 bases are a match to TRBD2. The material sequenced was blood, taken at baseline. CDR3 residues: CASSLASGKGLYEQYF. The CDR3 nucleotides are TGCGCCAGCAGCTTGGCGAGCGGGAAGGGGCTCTACGAGCAGTACTTC. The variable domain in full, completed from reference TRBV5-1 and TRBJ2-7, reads KAGVTQTPRYLIKTRGQQVTLSCSPISGHRSVSWYQQTPGQGLQFLFEYFSETQRNKGNFPGRFSGRQFSNSRSEMNVSTLELGDSALYLCASSLASGKGLYEQYFGPGTRLTVT.